Presented here are 29 T cell receptor beta chains from one specimen sequenced in a study of cytomegalovirus exposure and HLA in healthy donors. With 60 Vbeta and 13 Jbeta primers, the PCR was carried out. Sequenced by immunoSEQ multiplex PCR; TCRdb stores in-frame clones only, minus some. This table has tens of thousands of clones, about 9.5% appearing once. The source material was PBMCs. These receptors all stem from a man aged 60 to 75 in good health and CMV-seropositive.

V usage is TRBV2 and J usage is TRBJ2-7; D not resolved. Germline assignment: CDR1 SNHLY and CDR2 FYNNEI. The CDR3 runs 11 residues. Trimming stripped 7 bases from V and 5 bases from J, with 9 bases between. CDR3 DNA sequence: TGTGCCAGCACCCTCAGGAACGAGCAGTACGTC. It encodes CASTLRNEQYV.

The chain couples TRBV9 to TRBJ2-3; 8 nucleotides agree with TRBD1. The germline V gene has CDR1 SGDLS and CDR2 YYNGEE. The V segment lost 0 bases and the J segment 2 bases; nucleotides outside the gene matches: 2. The CDR3 length is 15 residues. CDR3: CASSVGTGPTDTQYF. The CDR3 bases are TGTGCCAGCAGCGTAGGGACAGGGCCCACAGATACGCAGTATTTT.

This chain links TRBV5-1 with TRBJ1-1; D uncertain. CDR1 is SGHRS, CDR2 YFSETQ, per germline. This CDR3 comprises 15 residues. V lost 2 bases to trimming and J lost 4 bases, with 15 bases between them. The DNA of the CDR3 is TGCGCCAGCAGCTTAGATGGGAGGCGAATCACTGAAGCTTTCTTT. The encoded protein is CASSLDGRRITEAFF.

The table lists this clone with a few counts. This chain links TRBV7-8 with TRBJ2-2, with D uncertain. The germline V gene has CDR1 SGHVS and CDR2 FQNEAQ. This CDR3 is 13 amino acids long. With 1 base removed from V and 7 bases from J, the gap between germline ends came to 7 bases. The DNA for the CDR3 is TGTGCCAGCAGCTTAGTTGGGCTCGGGGAGCTGTTTTTT. The encoded protein is CASSLVGLGELFF. The whole variable domain, filled in from reference TRBV7-8 and TRBJ2-2, reads GAGVSQSPRYKVAKRGQDVALRCDPISGHVSLFWYQQALGQGPEFLTYFQNEAQLDKSGLPSDRFFAERPEGSVSTLKIQRTQQEDSAVYLCASSLVGLGELFFGEGSRLTVL.

This clone was counted only a few times. This CDR3 is CASSFGDRGYEQYF. Here the CDR3 DNA reads TGTGCCAGCAGTTTTGGGGACAGGGGTTACGAGCAGTACTTC. This chain connects TRBV28 to TRBJ2-7; 10 bases match TRBD1. V dropped 3 bases and J dropped 4; count of bases not matched to a gene: 3. CDR3 size: 14 residues. Germline-derived CDR1 and CDR2 are MDHEN and SYDVKM. Combining the CDR3 with reference TRBV28 and TRBJ2-7 gives the whole variable domain DVKVTQSSRYLVKRTGEKVFLECVQDMDHENMFWYRQDPGLGLRLIYFSYDVKMKEKGDIPEGYSVSREKKERFSLILESASTNQTSMYLCASSFGDRGYEQYFGPGTRLTVT.

V gene TRBV6-5 combines with J gene TRBJ2-3, with 9 bases matching TRBD1. The CDR3 contains 15 residues. Germline V lookup: CDR1 MNHEY, CDR2 SVGAGI. V trimming: 4 bases; J trimming: 1 base; junction bases outside the gene matches: 3. CDR3 residues: CASSSRTGGTDTQYF. In DNA, the CDR3 is TGTGCCAGCAGTTCCCGGACAGGGGGCACAGATACGCAGTATTTT.

Details on this clone: Since no conserved phenylalanine or tryptophan closes the CDR3, a read error is the likely cause. This chain uses TRBV7-8 with TRBJ2-3, with TRBD2 matching over 9 bases. V shed 5 bases and J 2 bases; nucleotides not matched to a gene: 5. CDR1 is SGHVS, CDR2 FQNEAQ, per germline. CDR3 length equals 15 residues. The CDR3 sequence is CASSRTSEFTDTQYL. As DNA, the CDR3 is TGTGCCAGCAGCCGGACTAGCGAGTTCACAGATACGCAGTATTTG.

The table lists this clone with a few counts. The V gene is TRBV7-9, the J gene TRBJ2-7; possibly TRBD1 for D (5 bases). CDR3 size: 12 residues. Germline V gene data show CDR1 as SEHNR and CDR2 as FQNEAQ (reference sequence). Deletions cut 5 bases from V and 2 bases from J, with 7 bases between. CDR3 residues: CASSRGTYEQYF. CDR3 DNA sequence: TGTGCCAGCAGCAGGGGAACCTACGAGCAGTACTTC.

This clone was counted only a few times. This CDR3 fails to terminate in the conserved phenylalanine or tryptophan, so it likely reflects a read error. Because the CDR3's place on the DNA is in doubt, the DNA is left out and the CDR3 is given as listed by TCRdb. V is TRBV4-1 and J is TRBJ1-1. The CDR3 has 15 amino acids, counting both end residues. The germline gives CDR1 MGHRA, CDR2 YSYEKL. The CDR3 spells CASSFGPGAKTEPFL.

This clone was seen only a few times. The chain has TRBV6-6 and TRBJ2-3; possibly TRBD1 for D (5 bases). The V and J ends lost 0 bases and 0 bases respectively, with 10 bases between them. Germline V gives CDR1 MNHNY, CDR2 SVGAGI (reference sequence). This CDR3 is 16 amino acids long. In DNA, the CDR3 is TGTGCCAGCAGTTACTCGAGCCAGGGCAGCACAGATACGCAGTATTTT. Translating it yields CASSYSSQGSTDTQYF.

There are many counts of this clone. J is TRBJ1-1 and V is TRBV27; D uncertain. V gave up 3 bases and J gave up 4 bases, with 9 bases separating them. CDR3 length: 13 residues. CDR1 is MNHEY, CDR2 SMNVEV, per germline (reference sequence). This CDR3 reads CASSFSPLTEAFF. CDR3 sequence (DNA): TGTGCCAGCAGTTTTTCCCCCCTCACTGAAGCTTTCTTT.

This clone was observed at least ten times. The chain recombines TRBV4-1 with TRBJ1-1; TRBD1 might be the D (5 bases). The V gene lost 3 bases and the J gene lost 7 bases, with 18 bases spanning the gap. Germline V gene lookup returns CDR1 MGHRA and CDR2 YSYEKL. The CDR3 sequence is 15 residues long. DNA for the CDR3: TGCGCCAGCAGCCAGGCGGGACTGTCAGTTGATGAAGCTTTCTTT. Translating gives CASSQAGLSVDEAFF.

This chain joins TRBV7-6 and TRBJ2-1, with 12 bases aligning to TRBD2. Trimming took 5 bases from V and 2 from J; bases not matched to a gene: 10. Germline V lookup: CDR1 SGHVS, CDR2 FNYEAQ. The CDR3 totals 18 residues. The CDR3 protein is CASSRTSGTLSPYNEQFF. The CDR3 DNA is TGTGCCAGCAGCCGGACTAGCGGGACTCTGAGCCCCTACAATGAGCAGTTCTTC.

The CDR3 DNA follows: TGTGCCAGCAGCCCCCCCTTCCGACTAGCGGGGGTAGTAGATACGCAGTATTTT. Amino acid sequence: CASSPPFRLAGVVDTQYF. The chain uses TRBV7-9 and TRBJ2-3; 12 nucleotides match TRBD2. CDR3 length: 18 residues. Germline V gives CDR1 SEHNR, CDR2 FQNEAQ (reference sequence). V lost 5 bases, J lost 5 bases, and 14 bases stayed unmatched. The whole variable domain, filled in from reference TRBV7-9 and TRBJ2-3, reads DTGVSQNPRHKITKRGQNVTFRCDPISEHNRLYWYRQTLGQGPEFLTYFQNEAQLEKSRLLSDRFSAERPKGSFSTLEIQRTEQGDSAMYLCASSPPFRLAGVVDTQYFGPGTRLTVL.

J is TRBJ1-5 and V is TRBV2, with 10 bases lining up with TRBD1. The CDR3 covers 15 residues. The V gene's germline CDR1 is SNHLY and CDR2 FYNNEI. With 6 bases clipped from V and 11 bases from J, the junction kept 13 bases outside the gene matches. CDR3 DNA sequence: TGTGCCAGCAGCTCAGGGGGACAGGGGCCAGGAACCCAGCATTTT. It translates to CASSSGGQGPGTQHF.

This clone occurred a few times. The chain combines TRBV4-2 with TRBJ2-7; TRBD1 might be the D (5 bases). V lost 0 bases and J 4 bases, leaving 16 bases between the germline ends. The CDR3 has 16 amino acids. CDR1 and CDR2 (germline): LGHNA, YNFKEQ. The CDR3 sequence: CASSQDGAGQMYEQYF. CDR3 coding DNA: TGTGCCAGCAGCCAAGATGGGGCCGGCCAGATGTACGAGCAGTACTTC.

This chain connects TRBV5-5 to TRBJ1-6, with 8 bases that match TRBD1. There are 16 residues in the CDR3. With 0 bases clipped from V and 9 bases from J, the junction kept 8 bases outside the gene matches. Germline assignment: CDR1 SGHKS and CDR2 YYEKEE (reference sequence). The CDR3 spells CASSLGAGQGTSPLHF. In DNA, the CDR3 is TGTGCCAGCAGCTTGGGCGCCGGACAGGGTACTTCACCCCTCCACTTT. Complete variable domain (other parts from reference TRBV5-5 and TRBJ1-6): DAGVTQSPTHLIKTRGQQVTLRCSPISGHKSVSWYQQVLGQGPQFIFQYYEKEERGRGNFPDRFSARQFPNYSSELNVNALLLGDSALYLCASSLGAGQGTSPLHFGNGTRLTVT.

The chain uses TRBV2 and TRBJ1-4; 7 bases map to TRBD1. J gave up 2 bases and V 7 bases, and 7 bases lay outside the gene matches. The CDR3 spans 15 residues. Germline CDR1 and CDR2: SNHLY and FYNNEI. CDR3 sequence: CASTTPGQTNEKLFF. The CDR3 coding sequence is TGTGCCAGCACTACGCCGGGACAGACTAATGAAAAACTGTTTTTT.

This clone was counted many times. The rearrangement links TRBV28 to TRBJ1-5, with 10 bases matching TRBD1. V gave up 4 bases and J gave up 9 bases; unmatched junction bases: 3. Per germline, CDR1 MDHEN and CDR2 SYDVKM. This CDR3 spans 13 amino acids. The CDR3 DNA is TGTGCCAGCAGTTGGACAGGGGGACCGCCCCAGCATTTT. The encoded protein is CASSWTGGPPQHF.

The gene calls are TRBV5-6 and TRBJ1-3; D may be TRBD1 (5 bases). Trimming took off 0 bases at V and 1 base at J, with 8 bases between the two ends. Germline-derived CDR1 and CDR2 are SGHDT and YYEEEE. The CDR3 sequence is 15 residues long. CDR3 nucleotides: TGTGCCAGCAGCTTGGGGGCAGGGTCTGGAAACACCATATATTTT. Protein sequence: CASSLGAGSGNTIYF.

The chain uses TRBV5-1 and TRBJ2-3, with TRBD2 matching over 11 bases. Trimming at V came to 2 bases and at J to 6 bases, leaving 8 bases not matched to a gene. The CDR3 contains 16 residues. Germline CDR1 reads SGHRS; CDR2 reads YFSETQ. Here the CDR3 reads CASSFSLAGGVDTQYF. The CDR3 nucleotides read TGCGCCAGCAGCTTTTCGCTAGCGGGGGGCGTTGATACGCAGTATTTT.

This clone was picked up a small number of times. CDR3 region: CASSYYREGPQHF. In nucleotides, the CDR3 is TGTGCCAGCAGTTACTACAGGGAAGGGCCCCAGCATTTT. The chain employs TRBV6-5 and TRBJ1-5; the D gene is possibly TRBD1 (6 bases). V shed 1 base and J shed 9 bases, with 10 bases lying between them. Germline V CDR1 and CDR2: MNHEY, SVGAGI. The CDR3 is made up of 13 amino acids.

This clone appeared a few times. V is TRBV6-5 and J is TRBJ2-1; TRBD2 agrees at 12 bases. The CDR3 is made up of 15 amino acids. V shed 10 bases and J 7 bases; nucleotides not matched to a gene: 11. CDR1 and CDR2 (germline): MNHEY, SVGAGI. The CDR3 sequence is CAKPVTSGSRNEQFF. In DNA form, the CDR3 reads TGTGCCAAACCAGTGACTAGCGGGAGTAGGAATGAGCAGTTCTTC.

V gene TRBV10-3 combines with J gene TRBJ2-1; D is uncertain. The CDR3 consists of 14 residues. V was cut by 4 bases and J by 4 bases, with 11 bases left in between. The germline V gene has CDR1 ENHRY and CDR2 SYGVKD. CDR3 bases: TGTGCCATCAGTGGGAGCCCCTTATACAATGAGCAGTTCTTC. Protein sequence: CAISGSPLYNEQFF.

The gene calls are TRBV6-5 and TRBJ2-5; D is uncertain. CDR1 is MNHEY and CDR2 is SVGAGI in the germline V gene. V was trimmed by 6 bases and J by 5 bases, leaving 7 bases between them. CDR3 length: 11 residues. As DNA, the CDR3 is TGTGCCAGCAGCTTCCGGGAGACCCAGTACTTC. Its protein product is CASSFRETQYF.

This chain connects TRBV11-1 to TRBJ2-5; possibly TRBD2 for D (6 bases). Trimming took off 5 bases at V and 1 base at J, with 17 bases between the two ends. CDR3 size: 16 residues. Per germline, CDR1 SGHAT and CDR2 FQDESV (reference sequence). The CDR3 nucleotides are TGTGCCAGCAGCCTCACTAGCTCCCGGGGCCAAGAGACCCAGTACTTC. It encodes CASSLTSSRGQETQYF.

This clone was seen more than once but under ten times. The CDR3 sequence is CASSEQGGSYEQYF. CDR3 sequence (DNA): TGTGCCAGTAGTGAACAGGGGGGATCCTACGAGCAGTACTTC. The V and J genes are TRBV19 and TRBJ2-7; 8 bases map to TRBD1. Germline loops: CDR1 LNHDA, CDR2 SQIVND (reference sequence). With 5 bases clipped from V and 1 base from J, the junction kept 4 bases outside the gene matches. The length of the CDR3 is 14 residues.

The chain carries TRBV6-4 and TRBJ2-7; TRBD2 aligns across 13 bases. The V gene end was trimmed by 5 bases and the J gene end by 2 bases; junction bases not matched to a gene: 12. The germline V gene encodes CDR1 MRHNA and CDR2 SNTAGT. The CDR3 extends over 18 amino acids. In DNA, the CDR3 is TGTGCCAGCAGTTTGACTAGCGGGAGGCCGAACCTGACCTACGAGCAGTACTTC. Translating it yields CASSLTSGRPNLTYEQYF.

This clone has a handful of counts. This sequence joins TRBV5-4 and TRBJ2-3, with 12 positions matching TRBD2. Germline assignment: CDR1 SGHNT and CDR2 YYREEE (reference sequence). This CDR3 spans 19 amino acids. The V and J ends lost 4 bases and 5 bases, in that order; junction bases with no gene match: 17. CDR3 in amino acids: CASSPRGRRASGRVDTQYF. The DNA of the CDR3 is TGTGCCAGCAGCCCCAGGGGGCGCCGGGCTAGCGGGAGGGTAGATACGCAGTATTTT.